A selection of T cell receptor beta chains follows, all from one sample in a study of cytomegalovirus exposure and HLA in healthy donors. TCRdb's table, derived via immunoSEQ multiplex PCR, lists solely in-frame clones and lacks some. Recorded here are about 130,000 clones; the top ten clones represent roughly 2%. What was sequenced was PBMCs. These receptor sequences come from a woman in her fifties or sixties in good health and CMV-seronegative. Each CDR3 is given with its conserved first and last residue. D genes are given only for firm matches.

J gene	D gene	CDR3 length	V gene	CDR3 protein	CDR3 DNA
TRBJ1-1	-	15	TRBV5-6	CASSLAVGQAAEAFF	TGTGCCAGCAGCTTGGCCGTAGGGCAAGCGGCGGAAGCTTTCTTT
TRBJ2-3	TRBD2	16	TRBV19	CASSIGTSGVADTQYF	TGTGCCAGTAGTATTGGGACTAGCGGGGTGGCAGATACGCAGTATTTT
TRBJ2-7	TRBD1	17	TRBV23-1	CASSQSQWSRDSYEQYF	TGCGCCAGCAGTCAATCCCAATGGTCCCGGGACAGTTACGAGCAGTACTTC
TRBJ1-6	-	15	TRBV7-2	CASSLGQGLNSPLHF	TGTGCCAGCAGCTTGGGCCAGGGGCTTAATTCACCCCTCCACTTT
TRBJ1-5	-	13	TRBV7-2	CASSSQGNQPQHF	TGTGCCAGCAGCTCCCAGGGGAATCAGCCCCAGCATTTT
TRBJ2-4	-	14	TRBV2	CASREQGAWNIQYF	TGTGCCAGCAGAGAACAGGGCGCTTGGAACATTCAGTACTTC
TRBJ1-3	-	15	TRBV9	CASSVVGEAGNTIYF	TGTGCCAGCAGCGTAGTGGGGGAGGCTGGAAACACCATATATTTT
TRBJ1-1	-	13	TRBV7-9	CASKPQEPTEAFF	TGTGCCAGCAAACCTCAGGAACCCACTGAAGCTTTCTTT
TRBJ2-7	TRBD2	13	TRBV6-5	CAVRLASSYEQYF	TGTGCCGTTCGACTAGCCTCCTCCTACGAGCAGTACTTC
TRBJ2-7	-	15	TRBV5-1	CASSLSTGGLSEQYF	TGCGCCAGCAGCTTATCGACAGGTGGATTGAGTGAGCAGTACTTC
TRBJ2-3	-	15	TRBV5-1	CASSLGGGVADTQYF	TGCGCCAGCAGCTTGGGGGGGGGCGTAGCAGATACGCAGTATTTT
TRBJ1-4	TRBD1	15	TRBV5-5	CASSLEGTGGEKLFF	TGTGCCAGCAGCTTGGAGGGAACAGGGGGGGAAAAACTGTTTTTT
TRBJ1-5	TRBD1	15	TRBV28	CASSSGGAGNQPQHF	TGTGCCAGCAGTTCAGGGGGCGCGGGCAATCAGCCCCAGCATTTT
TRBJ1-2	TRBD1	15	TRBV9	CASSVLGQGDYGYTF	TGTGCCAGCAGCGTTCTCGGACAGGGGGACTATGGCTACACCTTC
TRBJ2-7	TRBD2	16	TRBV2	CASTGRPSGRASEQYF	TGTGCCAGCACTGGCCGGCCTAGCGGGAGGGCCAGCGAGCAGTACTTC
TRBJ1-1	TRBD1	13	TRBV7-3	CASSSRQGRGAFF	TGTGCCAGCAGCTCACGACAGGGGCGGGGAGCTTTCTTT
TRBJ2-3	-	13	TRBV10-3	CAISGRDTDTQYF	TGTGCCATCAGTGGGAGAGACACAGATACGCAGTATTTT
TRBJ2-7	TRBD1	13	TRBV19	CASSGGPFTMQYF	TGTGCCAGTTCAGGGGGCCCCTTCACGATGCAGTACTTC
TRBJ1-2	TRBD1	14	TRBV5-6	CASKLGQGYNGYTF	TGTGCCAGCAAGTTGGGACAGGGGTATAATGGCTACACCTTC
TRBJ2-1	TRBD2	16	TRBV5-6	CASSPRLAGGPYEQFF	TGTGCCAGCAGCCCCCGACTAGCGGGAGGGCCATATGAGCAGTTCTTC
TRBJ2-7	TRBD1	13	TRBV6-5	CASGQGAFYEQYF	TGTGCCAGCGGACAGGGGGCTTTCTACGAGCAGTACTTC
TRBJ2-7	-	11	TRBV30	CAWNRQYEQYF	TGTGCCTGGAATCGACAGTACGAGCAGTACTTC
TRBJ2-7	TRBD2	15	TRBV5-1	CASSSPSGRAEEQYF	TGCGCCAGCAGCTCACCTAGCGGGAGGGCGGAGGAGCAGTACTTC
TRBJ2-3	TRBD2	16	TRBV18	CASSLTGGATPDTQYF	TGTGCCAGCTCACTGACGGGGGGTGCAACTCCAGATACGCAGTATTTT
TRBJ1-1	-	14	TRBV28	CASNIQPENTEAFF	TGTGCCAGCAACATCCAACCCGAGAACACTGAAGCTTTCTTT
TRBJ1-4	-	14	TRBV5-5	CASSFAGSNEKLFF	TGTGCCAGCAGCTTTGCCGGGAGTAATGAAAAACTGTTTTTT
TRBJ2-6	TRBD1	19	TRBV5-4	CASSLGAGQGTAGANVLTF	TGTGCCAGCAGCTTGGGGGCGGGACAGGGTACCGCTGGGGCCAACGTCCTGACTTTC
TRBJ1-5	TRBD1	14	TRBV29-1	CSVEVAGGHQPQHF	TGCAGCGTTGAAGTAGCAGGGGGTCATCAGCCCCAGCATTTT
TRBJ1-1	-	15	TRBV9	CASSLGGGPNTEAFF	TGTGCCAGCAGCCTCGGGGGGGGCCCGAACACTGAAGCTTTCTTT
TRBJ2-1	-	15	TRBV15	CATSWARTFNDEQFF	TGTGCCACCAGCTGGGCCAGAACCTTTAATGATGAGCAGTTCTTC
TRBJ1-3	-	12	TRBV12-5	CASGLDRNTIYF	TGTGCTAGTGGTTTGGATAGAAACACCATATATTTT
TRBJ2-7	TRBD2	16	TRBV6-5	CASSYSGLAENYEQYF	TGTGCCAGCAGTTACTCTGGGCTAGCGGAGAACTACGAGCAGTACTTC
TRBJ2-5	-	12	TRBV12-5	CASGLQGQEQYF	TGTGCTAGTGGTTTGCAGGGCCAGGAGCAGTACTTC
TRBJ2-1	TRBD2	17	TRBV7-3	CASSLRVTSGGNNEQFF	TGTGCCAGCAGCTTACGAGTGACTAGCGGGGGGAACAATGAGCAGTTCTTC
TRBJ2-5	TRBD2	16	TRBV4-1	CASRWTSGNQGETQYF	TGCGCCAGCAGATGGACTAGCGGGAATCAAGGAGAGACCCAGTACTTC
TRBJ2-7	-	16	TRBV6-4	CAPVVVYPLSSYEQYF	TGTGCCCCTGTAGTGGTTTACCCCTTGAGCTCCTACGAGCAGTACTTC
TRBJ1-4	-	13	TRBV28	CASTAGGNEKLFF	TGTGCCAGCACGGCCGGGGGTAATGAAAAACTGTTTTTT
TRBJ1-6	TRBD1	14	TRBV6-6	CASSRDRDGSPLHF	TGTGCCAGCTCAAGAGACAGGGATGGTTCACCCCTCCACTTT
TRBJ1-2	TRBD1	15	TRBV4-1	CASSQVYRGEDGYTF	TGCGCCAGCAGCCAAGTTTACAGGGGCGAGGATGGCTACACCTTC
TRBJ2-7	-	14	TRBV5-1	CASSSLRGTYEQYF	TGCGCCAGCAGCTCCCTCCGAGGGACCTACGAGCAGTACTTC